The 13 T cell receptor beta chains in this list originate from one sample, sequenced in a study of blood T cell repertoires in COVID-19. The table came from immunoSEQ multiplex PCR; TCRdb's copy has only in-frame clones and leaves some out. The table records approximately 280,000 clones, roughly 86% of them present only once. The sample taken for sequencing was peripheral blood. Source of these receptors: a woman in her twenties or thirties who had recovered from COVID-19.

Only one count was recorded for this clone. V gene TRBV11-2 combines with J gene TRBJ1-5; 7 nucleotides match TRBD1. This CDR3 is built from 15 residues. Looked up from germline, CDR1 is SGHAT and CDR2 is FQNNGV. With 0 bases clipped from V and 6 bases from J, the junction kept 5 bases outside the gene matches. CDR3 amino acids: CASSLDSRGLQPQHF. The CDR3 DNA follows: TGTGCCAGCAGCTTAGATTCGAGGGGGCTTCAGCCCCAGCATTTT.

The chain combines TRBV5-1 with TRBJ2-7, with 9 bases fitting TRBD1. The length of the CDR3 is 15 residues. Germline loops: CDR1 SGHRS, CDR2 YFSETQ. V lost 4 bases to trimming and J lost 3 bases; unmatched junction nucleotides: 8. The CDR3 here is CASSANRGPYYEQYF. The CDR3 DNA follows: TGCGCCAGCAGCGCGAACAGGGGGCCGTACTACGAGCAGTACTTC.

CDR3 nucleotides: TGTGCCAGCAGCGCTACTAGCGGGCGTTCCTACGAGCAGTACTTC. It translates to CASSATSGRSYEQYF. The genes are TRBV6-5 and TRBJ2-7; 9 bases map to TRBD2. Per the germline V gene, CDR1 is MNHEY and CDR2 is SVGAGI. This CDR3 spans 15 amino acids. Trimming cost V 6 bases and J 1 base; bases outside gene matches: 7.

V and J are TRBV6-1 and TRBJ2-6; TRBD1 agrees at 8 bases. The CDR3 spans 17 residues. Germline V gene lookup returns CDR1 MNHNS and CDR2 SASEGT. Losses at the gene ends were 4 bases for V and 11 bases for J; bases not matched to a gene: 16. The CDR3, as DNA: TGTGCCAGCAGTGGGCGGCAAGACAGGGGAAATCGATACGTCCTGACTTTC. It yields the protein CASSGRQDRGNRYVLTF.

The V and J genes are TRBV27 and TRBJ2-5; TRBD2 matches at 10 bases. V shed 5 bases and J 5 bases; nucleotides not matched to a gene: 2. The germline V gene has CDR1 MNHEY and CDR2 SMNVEV (reference sequence). This CDR3 has 13 amino acids. The CDR3 here is CASSPGLAETQYF. The CDR3 nucleotides are TGTGCCAGCAGTCCGGGACTAGCGGAGACCCAGTACTTC.

This chain uses TRBV4-3 with TRBJ2-1; no clear D gene. The CDR3 totals 14 residues. Germline lookup yields CDR1 LGHNA and CDR2 YSLEER. The V and J ends lost 0 bases and 7 bases respectively, with 10 bases between them. For the CDR3, the DNA is TGCGCCAGCAGCCAAGATGTCTCCGGGAATGAGCAGTTCTTC. It is translated as CASSQDVSGNEQFF.

Ten or more counts support this clone. The chain combines TRBV27 with TRBJ2-7; possible D gene TRBD1, 5 bases. V was trimmed by 5 bases and J by 2 bases, leaving 16 bases between them. Germline assignment: CDR1 MNHEY and CDR2 SMNVEV (reference sequence). The CDR3 covers 15 residues. The CDR3 loop is CASSPQAPGPYEQYF. CDR3 nucleotides: TGTGCCAGCAGTCCTCAGGCGCCAGGGCCCTACGAGCAGTACTTC.

The chain recombines TRBV4-1 with TRBJ1-5; no definite D call. This CDR3 spans 13 amino acids. Between the trimmed V and J ends, which lost 6 bases and 3 bases, there was a span of 9 bases. Germline loops: CDR1 MGHRA, CDR2 YSYEKL. Written as DNA, the CDR3 is TGCGCCAGCAGTTCCGACAACAATCAGCCCCAGCATTTT. Amino acid sequence: CASSSDNNQPQHF.

This chain connects TRBV19 to TRBJ1-5, with D possibly TRBD1 on 6 matching bases. The CDR3 runs 16 residues. Germline CDR1 and CDR2: LNHDA and SQIVND (reference sequence). Trimming stripped 6 bases from V and 11 bases from J, with 26 bases between. The CDR3 sequence is CASSRGRGNSLVSQHF. DNA of the CDR3: TGTGCCAGTAGCCGGGGCAGGGGTAATTCGCTCGTTTCCCAGCATTTT.

The chain is built from TRBV6-5 and TRBJ2-7; D is ambiguous. In germline, CDR1 is MNHEY, CDR2 SVGAGI. The CDR3 consists of 13 residues. V lost 4 bases and J 6 bases, leaving 13 bases between the germline ends. CDR3 in DNA: TGTGCCAGCAGTTCAACCCCCCCGAGCGAGCAGTACTTC. Translation: CASSSTPPSEQYF.

As concerns this clone: This specimen includes other DNA sequences encoding the same CDR3. This chain links TRBV2 with TRBJ2-5; D not resolved. Germline V CDR1 and CDR2: SNHLY, FYNNEI. The CDR3 runs to 11 residues. Trimming stripped 6 bases from V and 4 bases from J, with 6 bases between. The CDR3 nucleotides are TGTGCCAGCAGCCCCGGAGAGACCCAGTACTTC. Its translation: CASSPGETQYF.

The gene calls are TRBV28 and TRBJ1-1; D unresolved. Germline lookup yields CDR1 MDHEN and CDR2 SYDVKM. Trimming took off 6 bases at V and 3 bases at J, with 8 bases between the two ends. The CDR3 totals 12 residues. CDR3 coding DNA: TGTGCCAGCAGCCCAGTCTACACTGAAGCTTTCTTT. Amino acid sequence: CASSPVYTEAFF.

This sequence joins TRBV3-1 (or the pseudogene TRBV3-2) and TRBJ1-2; no clear D gene. The CDR3 is 13 residues long. Germline assignment: CDR1 LGHDT and CDR2 YNNKEL (reference sequence). The V end lost 4 bases, the J end lost 7 bases, and 13 bases lay between the germline ends. CDR3 DNA: TGTGCCAGCAGCCTACGGGAAGGTCTTGGCTACACCTTC. Encoded protein: CASSLREGLGYTF.